This passage covers 2 T cell receptor beta chains from one sample sequenced in a study of blood T cells in healthy people across ages. A second PCR of roughly 6 to 12 cycles used a sample-barcoded 5' primer and a J-beta primer mix. TCRdb analysed the 5' RACE reads with MiXCR anew, one entry per CDR3 protein. The repertoire holds over 1,300,000 distinct CDR3 sequences, approximately 63% seen once, with about 6.3% in the top ten. The sequenced sample was blood. These receptors all come from a man between 18 and 29 years old in good health.

This clonotype appeared a few times. This chain joins TRBV15 and TRBJ2-3; D perhaps matches TRBD2 (5 bases). The germline gives CDR1 LNHNV, CDR2 YYDKDF (reference sequence). This CDR3 contains 15 residues. Trimming cost V 8 bases and J 5 bases, with 20 bases left between them. CDR3 in amino acids: CATRGRGVWKDTQYF. The CDR3 bases are TGTGCCACCCGTGGACGGGGAGTTTGGAAAGATACGCAGTATTTT.

This clonotype has only a few counts. The chain employs TRBV27 and TRBJ2-1, with D possibly matching TRBD1 (6 bases). Germline V lookup: CDR1 MNHEY, CDR2 SMNVEV (reference sequence). CDR3 length: 13 amino acids. V was pared by 5 bases and J by 10 bases, with 15 bases between. The CDR3 nucleotides are TGTGCCAGCAGTCCGCCCAGGGGACCAGAGCAGTTCTTC. It is translated as CASSPPRGPEQFF.